This TCR beta chain was retrieved from a study of radiotherapy plus CTLA-4 blockade in lung cancer. Libraries were prepared by immunoSEQ multiplex PCR; TCRdb keeps only in-frame clonotypes and omits some of them. Among about 110,000 clones, 85% were seen once, and the ten largest hold about 2.2%. Study-level results: Radiotherapy plus ipilimumab was followed by expansion in blood of tumor-derived TCR clones.

This CDR3 is built from 17 residues. Germline values: CDR1 MNHNS, CDR2 SASEGT. V was pared by 2 bases and J by 6 bases, with 11 bases of the junction left unmatched. In the case of this clone: Antigen unknown.

The sequenced sample was peripheral blood, obtained from a patient treated with radiotherapy plus ipilimumab. The chain has TRBV6-1 and TRBJ2-1; 9 bases agree with TRBD1. This clonotype originated in a human donor with non-small cell lung cancer that progressed on radiotherapy plus ipilimumab. Some clones in this sample may be carry-over from other donors' samples. The chain's CDR3 is CASSERGGTGRLNEQFF. As DNA, the CDR3 is TGTGCCAGCAGTGAAAGGGGTGGGACAGGGAGGCTCAATGAGCAGTTCTTC.